This record covers a single T cell receptor (beta chain). The data were taken from a study of cytomegalovirus exposure and HLA in healthy donors. Primers for the PCR totalled 60 Vbeta and 13 Jbeta. Profiling relied on immunoSEQ multiplex PCR, and the TCRdb table lists in-frame clones only, not all of them. In the table there are approximately 170,000 clones, around 80% of which are singletons. Trimming removed 0 bases from V and 4 bases from J, with 8 bases in between. Germline V gene lookup returns CDR1 SGHVS and CDR2 FNYEAQ. The CDR3 totals 14 residues. This TCR was recovered from a man aged 40-50 years in good health and CMV-seronegative. The chain links TRBV7-6 to TRBJ2-3; no clear D. The sample comprised PBMCs. As DNA, the CDR3 is TGTGCCAGCAGCTTAGCGTCGGTGGCAGATACGCAGTATTTT. This translates into CASSLASVADTQYF. Variable domain in full (rest from reference TRBV7-6 and TRBJ2-3): GAGVSQSPRYKVTKRGQDVALRCDPISGHVSLYWYRQALGQGPEFLTYFNYEAQQDKSGLPNDRFSAERPEGSISTLTIQRTEQRDSAMYRCASSLASVADTQYFGPGTRLTVL.